The entry that follows covers one TCR beta chain sequence. This sample is part of a study of shared T cell receptors in the human thymus. This CDR3 spans 13 amino acids. Trimming pared 2 bases from V and 3 bases from J, leaving 7 bases between. Per germline, CDR1 SGHVS and CDR2 FNYEAQ. TCRdb's table, derived via immunoSEQ multiplex PCR, lists solely in-frame clones and lacks some. The sample carries fewer than 700,000 clones, roughly 90% recorded once. These sequences were also reported in another study, on human thymus T cells. That report notes: Resections from corrective heart surgery provided thymus tissue.

Source material: thymocytes. The TCR was taken from a boy younger than two with a congenital heart defect. The V gene is TRBV7-6, the J gene TRBJ2-5; D not resolved. The CDR3 bases are TGTGCCAGCAGCTTAATGGCGGAAGAGACCCAGTACTTC. This codes for CASSLMAEETQYF.